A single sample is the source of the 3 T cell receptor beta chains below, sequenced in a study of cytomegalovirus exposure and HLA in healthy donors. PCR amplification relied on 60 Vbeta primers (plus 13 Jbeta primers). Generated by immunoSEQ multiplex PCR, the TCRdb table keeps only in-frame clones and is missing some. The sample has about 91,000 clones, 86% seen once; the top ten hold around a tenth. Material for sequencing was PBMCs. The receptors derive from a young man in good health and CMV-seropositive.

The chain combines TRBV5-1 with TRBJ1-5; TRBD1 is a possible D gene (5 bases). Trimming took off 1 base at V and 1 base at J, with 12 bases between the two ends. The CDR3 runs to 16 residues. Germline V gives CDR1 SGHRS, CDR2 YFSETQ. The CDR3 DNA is TGCGCCAGCAGCTTGCATACGGGGGGGAGCAATCAGCCCCAGCATTTT. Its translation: CASSLHTGGSNQPQHF.

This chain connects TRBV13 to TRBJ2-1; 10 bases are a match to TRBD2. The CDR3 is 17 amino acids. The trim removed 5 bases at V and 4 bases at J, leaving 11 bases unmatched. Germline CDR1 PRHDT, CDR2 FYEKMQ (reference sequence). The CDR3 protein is CASSKIDRLAGYNEQFF. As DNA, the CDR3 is TGTGCCAGCAGCAAAATTGACCGACTAGCGGGTTACAATGAGCAGTTCTTC.

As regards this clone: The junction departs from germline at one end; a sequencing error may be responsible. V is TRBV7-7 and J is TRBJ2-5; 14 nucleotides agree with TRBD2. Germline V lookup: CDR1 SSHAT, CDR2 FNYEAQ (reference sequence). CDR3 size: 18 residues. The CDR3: CASSSRLAGGGKQETQYF. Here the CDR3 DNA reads TGTGCTAGCAGCTCGCGACTAGCGGGAGGGGGGAAGCAAGAGACCCAGTACTTC.